The 9 T cell receptor beta chains reported below all come from one sample, sequenced in a study of OX40 agonist ivuxolimab in advanced cancers. Generated by immunoSEQ multiplex PCR, the TCRdb table keeps only in-frame clones and is missing some. The table has about 150,000 clones, 85% to 95% seen once; the top ten hold about 0.3%. Sequenced material: CD4+ or CD8+ T cells sorted from blood, taken in a trial of the OX40 agonist ivuxolimab. The receptors originated from an adult with an advanced solid tumor such as melanoma, head and neck, liver or kidney cancer.

The rearrangement joins TRBV5-1 to TRBJ2-3; TRBD2 matches 9 bases. Germline CDR1 SGHRS, CDR2 YFSETQ. This CDR3 comprises 14 residues. V was pared by 4 bases and J by 5 bases, with 5 bases of the junction left unmatched. CDR3 bases: TGCGCCAGCAGCCCGGGACTAGCAATAGATACGCAGTATTTT. Its translation is CASSPGLAIDTQYF.

The V and J genes are TRBV7-2 and TRBJ1-4; D perhaps matches TRBD1 (6 bases). V lost 4 bases and J lost 8, with 11 bases in between. The CDR3 spans 13 residues. From germline, CDR1 is SGHTA and CDR2 FQGNSA. CDR3: CASSSGTLEKLFF. Written as DNA, the CDR3 is TGTGCCAGCAGCTCCGGGACACTAGAAAAACTGTTTTTT.

The rearrangement uses TRBV10-3 and TRBJ2-7; 9 bases agree with TRBD1. The CDR3 covers 15 residues. CDR1 ENHRY and CDR2 SYGVKD come from the germline V gene. V dropped 3 bases and J dropped 0; count of bases not matched to a gene: 3. CDR3 sequence (DNA): TGTGCCATCAGTGATGGGACAGGGAGCTCCTACGAGCAGTACTTC. Translated, it gives CAISDGTGSSYEQYF.

The rearrangement joins TRBV5-4 to TRBJ2-5; TRBD2 aligns across 8 bases. This CDR3 contains 13 residues. Germline-derived CDR1 and CDR2 are SGHNT and YYREEE (reference sequence). After removal of 6 bases from V and 5 bases from J, the junction contained 6 bases not matched to a gene. CDR3 in amino acids: CASKLADEETQYF. The CDR3, as DNA: TGTGCCAGCAAACTAGCGGATGAGGAGACCCAGTACTTC.

The chain links TRBV19 to TRBJ1-3; D not resolved. Germline loops: CDR1 LNHDA, CDR2 SQIVND (reference sequence). There are 14 residues in the CDR3. The V end lost 5 bases, the J end lost 1 base, and 9 bases lay between the germline ends. The CDR3 bases are TGTGCCAGTAGTCCCTTGGGTTCTGGAAACACCATATATTTT. Amino acid sequence: CASSPLGSGNTIYF.

CDR3 loop: CAISGEAGGSYEQYF. CDR3 nucleotides: TGTGCCATCAGTGGGGAGGCAGGGGGCAGTTACGAGCAGTACTTC. The chain is built from TRBV10-3 and TRBJ2-7; 8 bases are shared with TRBD1. V shed 4 bases and J 4 bases; nucleotides not matched to a gene: 9. The CDR3 totals 15 residues. From germline, CDR1 is ENHRY and CDR2 SYGVKD.

This clone appeared a single time. CDR3 sequence (DNA): TGTGCCCCGGGAGGGGCGGCTAACACTGAAGCTTTCTTT. This encodes CAPGGAANTEAFF. The V and J genes are TRBV7-9 and TRBJ1-1; TRBD1 is a possible D gene (5 bases). V lost 11 bases and J lost 2, with 15 bases in between. Germline CDR1 reads SEHNR; CDR2 reads FQNEAQ (reference sequence). The CDR3 is 13 residues long.

Worth noting for this clone: Other DNA sequences in the sample encode the same CDR3. The genes are TRBV6-5 and TRBJ2-7; D remains ambiguous. CDR3 length equals 11 residues. Trimming took 5 bases from V and 3 from J, leaving 5 bases between them. Germline loops: CDR1 MNHEY, CDR2 SVGAGI. CDR3: CASSDRYEQYF. In nucleotides, the CDR3 is TGTGCCAGCAGTGACCGCTACGAGCAGTACTTC.

This chain joins TRBV11-2 and TRBJ1-1; 7 bases fit TRBD1. Germline assignment: CDR1 SGHAT and CDR2 FQNNGV. The CDR3 has 14 residues. J gave up 10 bases and V 1 base, and 9 bases lay outside the gene matches. The CDR3 region is CASSLVTGDRVAFF. CDR3 DNA: TGTGCCAGCAGCTTAGTAACAGGGGATCGAGTAGCTTTCTTT.